A single sample is the source of the 10 T cell receptor beta chains below, sequenced in a study of T cells in Graves' hyperthyroidism and ophthalmopathy. There were TCR beta CDR3 regions amplified from RNA transcripts. HTBI primers were used for first-round RT-PCR of the TCR CDR3. Using its own MiXCR run on the multiplex PCR reads, TCRdb lists one record per CDR3 protein. The sample gives 480,000 or so distinct CDR3 sequences, 46% of which show up once; about 40% is in the top ten. Sequenced: peripheral blood or thyroid tissue (not recorded which). All receptors come from an adult woman with Graves' disease, either hyperthyroidism or ophthalmopathy (not recorded which).

This clonotype occurred many times. The CDR3 region is CASSSTSGGYEQYF. The CDR3 region has the DNA TGTGCCAGCAGTTCGACTAGCGGGGGCTACGAGCAGTACTTC. This chain joins TRBV11-2 and TRBJ2-7; 12 bases are shared with TRBD2. V gave up 6 bases and J gave up 3 bases; unmatched junction bases: 3. The CDR3 contains 14 residues. The germline V gene has CDR1 SGHAT and CDR2 FQNNGV.

The chain recombines TRBV7-3 with TRBJ2-2; 8 bases fit TRBD2. The CDR3 extends over 17 amino acids. V shed 3 bases and J 0 bases; nucleotides not matched to a gene: 6. The V gene's germline CDR1 is SGHTA and CDR2 FQGTGA. The CDR3 DNA reads TGTGCCAGCAGCTTGGATAGCGGGGCCGCGAACACCGGGGAGCTGTTTTTT. Residues: CASSLDSGAANTGELFF.

This clonotype was recorded at least ten times. This rearrangement joins TRBV7-8 to TRBJ2-7; no reliable D call. Trimming shortened V by 2 bases and J by 2 bases, and 13 bases separated the two germline ends. CDR3 length equals 15 residues. The germline V gene has CDR1 SGHVS and CDR2 FQNEAQ. CDR3 sequence (DNA): TGTGCCAGCAGCTTAAGCCTTCAGTCCACCTACGAGCAGTACTTC. Translation: CASSLSLQSTYEQYF.

V is TRBV29-1 and J is TRBJ1-4, with TRBD1 as a possible D gene (5 bases). V was pared by 6 bases and J by 4 bases, with 12 bases between. The CDR3 extends over 13 amino acids. Germline V lookup: CDR1 SQVTM, CDR2 ANQGSEA. The CDR3 region has the DNA TGCAGCGTCACCGGGACGGTTAATGAAAAACTGTTTTTT. It is translated as CSVTGTVNEKLFF.

This clonotype has at least ten counts. The chain uses TRBV11-2 and TRBJ1-6, with 7 nucleotides matching TRBD1. Germline trimming cut 5 bases from V and 6 bases from J; bases unmatched to any gene: 7. This CDR3 contains 15 residues. The germline gives CDR1 SGHAT, CDR2 FQNNGV. CDR3 protein: CASSPRGGFNSPLHF. The CDR3 DNA reads TGTGCCAGCAGCCCCAGGGGGGGGTTTAATTCACCCCTCCACTTT.

V gene TRBV19 combines with J gene TRBJ1-5; TRBD1 agrees at 7 bases. With 7 bases clipped from V and 6 bases from J, the junction kept 6 bases outside the gene matches. Germline V gene sequence: CDR1 LNHDA, CDR2 SQIVND (reference sequence). CDR3 length: 13 amino acids. The DNA of the CDR3 is TGTGCCAGTACCGATTACAGGGGTCAGCCCCAGCATTTT. Protein sequence: CASTDYRGQPQHF.

This chain joins TRBV29-1 and TRBJ1-2; TRBD1 is a possible D gene (6 bases). CDR1 and CDR2 (germline): SQVTM, ANQGSEA. V lost 0 bases, J lost 8 bases, and 16 bases lay in between. This CDR3 region has 14 residues. The chain's CDR3 is CSVEELAGETGYTF. The CDR3 DNA sequence: TGCAGCGTTGAAGAATTGGCAGGGGAGACGGGCTACACCTTC.

This clonotype was detected many times. The chain uses TRBV7-8 and TRBJ2-7; D not certain. V was clipped by 1 base and J by 2 bases, with 9 bases between them. The CDR3 is 14 residues long. Germline lookup yields CDR1 SGHVS and CDR2 FQNEAQ. Here the CDR3 DNA reads TGTGCCAGCAGCTTAGGGGGTACGCCCTACGAGCAGTACTTC. Translated: CASSLGGTPYEQYF.

The rearrangement links TRBV6-5 to TRBJ2-2; D ambiguous. Germline V CDR1 and CDR2: MNHEY, SVGAGI. CDR3 length equals 16 residues. V shed 0 bases and J shed 1 base, with 9 bases lying between them. The CDR3 here is CASSYSNSLNTGELFF. CDR3 sequence (DNA): TGTGCCAGCAGTTACTCGAACAGCCTGAACACCGGGGAGCTGTTTTTT.

J is TRBJ1-2 and V is TRBV20-1; D is uncertain. CDR3 length: 11 amino acids. In germline, CDR1 is DFQATT, CDR2 SNEGSKA (reference sequence). Between the trimmed V and J ends, which lost 4 bases and 4 bases, there was a span of 7 bases. The CDR3 nucleotides are TGCAGTGCTACCAGTACCTATGGCTACACCTTC. Its translation is CSATSTYGYTF.